Following are 13 T cell receptor beta chains from one sample sequenced in a study of regulatory T cells in long-lasting Graves disease. Researchers made TCR beta libraries by using iRepertoire HTBI primers and running Arm-PCR on CDR3 regions. TCRdb redid the calling of the multiplex PCR reads with MiXCR, one entry per CDR3 protein. The data show a few hundred thousand distinct CDR3 sequences, 20% seen once. Regarding time point: newly diagnosed GD, antithyroid drugs for less than 3 months. The TCR library was made from RNA extracted from PBMCs. This material consisted of peripheral blood mononuclear cells (PBMCs), taken at new diagnosis, from a patient treated with antithyroid drugs. The receptors were sampled from a female donor with Graves disease.

In regard to this clonotype: A far larger clone is off by one base, so a read error is likely. This rearrangement joins TRBV3-1 to TRBJ1-1; possibly TRBD1 for D (5 bases). The CDR3 runs to 14 residues. Germline V CDR1 and CDR2: LGHDT, YNNKEL (reference sequence). V was clipped by 4 bases and J by 0 bases, with 9 bases between them. DNA for the CDR3: TGTGCCAGCAGCCCCAGGACAATGAACACTGAAGCTTTCTTT. It is translated as CASSPRTMNTEAFF. The complete variable domain, with remaining parts taken from reference TRBV3-1 and TRBJ1-1, reads DTAVSQTPKYLVTQMGNDKSIKCEQNLGHDTMYWYKQDSKKFLKIMFSYNNKELIINETVPNRFSPKSPDKAHLNLHINSLELGDSAVYFCASSPRTMNTEAFFGQGTRLTVV.

This clonotype was seen repeatedly, ten times or more. The rearrangement joins TRBV7-3 to TRBJ2-3; TRBD2 agrees at 7 bases. V shed 4 bases and J 5 bases; nucleotides not matched to a gene: 9. The germline V gene has CDR1 SGHTA and CDR2 FQGTGA. This CDR3 has 15 amino acids. The CDR3 DNA sequence: TGTGCCAGCAGCTATCGCGGGAGAAGGGAAGATACGCAGTATTTT. The encoded protein is CASSYRGRREDTQYF.

Remarks on this clonotype: This may arise from a read error, as a much more abundant clone is one base away. The V and J genes are TRBV3-1 and TRBJ2-3; 9 bases fit TRBD2. The germline V gene encodes CDR1 LGHDT and CDR2 YNNKEL (reference sequence). This CDR3 region has 17 residues. The V gene end was trimmed by 1 base and the J gene end by 8 bases; junction bases not matched to a gene: 13. CDR3 nucleotide sequence: TGTGCCAGCAGCCAAGGTGCCCGACTAGCGGAGCCGGGTACGCAGTATTTT. Translation gives CASSQGARLAEPGTQYF.

The V gene is TRBV20-1, the J gene TRBJ1-3; D not certain. The length of the CDR3 is 14 residues. V lost 3 bases, J lost 0 bases, and 9 bases lay in between. Germline V lookup: CDR1 DFQATT, CDR2 SNEGSKA (reference sequence). CDR3: CSASRGDSGNTIYF. DNA of the CDR3: TGCAGTGCTAGTCGCGGGGACTCTGGAAACACCATATATTTT.

This clonotype came up many times. V usage is TRBV20-1 and J usage is TRBJ2-7, with TRBD1 matching over 7 bases. The CDR3 has 13 residues. J gave up 3 bases and V 3 bases, and 5 bases lay outside the gene matches. Looked up from germline, CDR1 is DFQATT and CDR2 is SNEGSKA (reference sequence). The CDR3 loop reads CSARVDRDYEQYF. CDR3 nucleotide sequence: TGCAGTGCTAGGGTTGACAGGGACTACGAGCAGTACTTC.

The table lists this clonotype with many counts. The chain combines TRBV29-1 with TRBJ1-1; 8 bases are a match to TRBD1. In germline, CDR1 is SQVTM, CDR2 ANQGSEA. J lost 5 bases, V lost 6 bases, and 11 bases had no gene match. The CDR3 is 14 amino acids. The CDR3: CSVPRGGTGTEAFF. The CDR3 DNA reads TGCAGCGTACCCCGGGGGGGGACAGGAACTGAAGCTTTCTTT.

This clonotype was picked up one time. Since a far larger clone is one base different, this is likely a read error. The chain carries TRBV12-3 or TRBV12-4 and TRBJ2-2; TRBD2 agrees at 7 bases. This CDR3 is built from 16 residues. As DNA, the CDR3 is TGTGCCAGCACAAGCCCGGGGGGAGTCAGGACCGGGGAGCTGGTTTTT. Residues: CASTSPGGVRTGELVF.

This clonotype appeared a few times. The chain recombines TRBV6-1 with TRBJ2-3; 7 bases map to TRBD1. The length of the CDR3 is 14 residues. CDR1 is MNHNS and CDR2 is SASEGT in the germline V gene. V gave up 6 bases and J gave up 2 bases; unmatched junction bases: 5. CDR3 region: CASSWDRTTDTQYF. Written as DNA, the CDR3 is TGTGCCAGCAGCTGGGACAGAACCACAGATACGCAGTATTTT.

This clonotype was picked up many times. The J gene is TRBJ1-2, the V gene TRBV7-2; TRBD1 aligns across 8 bases. In germline, CDR1 is SGHTA, CDR2 FQGNSA. J lost 8 bases, V lost 1 base, and 12 bases had no gene match. The CDR3 runs 16 residues. The CDR3 DNA reads as TGTGCCAGCAGCTTAGTTACGGGGACAGGCGCTGGGGGCTACACCTTC. This encodes CASSLVTGTGAGGYTF.

This clonotype was counted many times. The chain employs TRBV10-2 and TRBJ2-1, with 12 bases aligning to TRBD1. The CDR3 runs to 15 residues. The germline CDR1 and CDR2 sequences are WSHSY and SAAADI. The ends lost 2 bases at V and 12 bases at J; junction bases unmatched: 8. Here the CDR3 DNA reads TGCGCCAGCAGTGAGGTGGGACAGGGGGCCCCTTGGCAGTTCTTC. Its protein is CASSEVGQGAPWQFF.

This clonotype was detected only a few times. This sequence joins TRBV4-2 and TRBJ2-5; 9 bases match TRBD1. Germline-derived CDR1 and CDR2 are LGHNA and YNFKEQ. The CDR3 contains 16 residues. J lost 2 bases, V lost 0 bases, and 4 bases had no gene match. CDR3 nucleotides: TGTGCCAGCAGCCAAGAAAGGGGGACAGGGCAAGAGACCCAGTACTTC. Translation gives CASSQERGTGQETQYF.

The sample holds many counts of this clonotype. The V and J genes are TRBV3-1 and TRBJ1-5; no reliable D call. V was clipped by 5 bases and J by 1 base, with 15 bases between them. The CDR3 is 16 amino acids. Germline V gene data show CDR1 as LGHDT and CDR2 as YNNKEL (reference sequence). The CDR3 loop reads CASSWGNGGSNQPQHF. Here the CDR3 DNA reads TGTGCCAGCAGCTGGGGAAATGGTGGGAGCAATCAGCCCCAGCATTTT.

This clonotype was detected a few times. In nucleotides, the CDR3 is TGTGCCAGCAGTGAAACAGGGGGCAGGGATGGCTACACCTTC. The encoded protein is CASSETGGRDGYTF. The chain combines TRBV25-1 with TRBJ1-2; TRBD1 aligns across 9 bases. CDR3 length equals 14 residues. J was trimmed by 6 bases and V by 2 bases; bases with no gene match: 4. The germline V gene encodes CDR1 MGHDK and CDR2 SYGVNS.